The present T cell receptor beta chain was sequenced within a study of identical twins. Whole-study findings and limits: Conclusions relied on cross-sectional statistical analysis, not following the same donors. When twins shared out-of-frame alpha sequences, those sequences had excess low generation probability.

A few counts support this clonotype. Its specificity is not known. TCRdb reprocessed the 5' RACE reads with MiXCR, giving one entry per CDR3 protein. The sample carries about 890,000 distinct CDR3 sequences, roughly an eighth recorded once. Trimming cost V 5 bases and J 4 bases, with 17 bases left between them. The CDR3 length is 15 residues. This same sample was also taken into another study, of yellow fever vaccine responses in identical twins.

The specimen sequenced was PBMCs. This rearrangement joins TRBV12-3 or TRBV12-4 to TRBJ2-5, with D possibly called TRBD1 or TRBD2 (5 bases each). The sequence came from a woman aged 18-29 years in good health. The CDR3 DNA is TGTGCCAGCAGTCGATATGGACGGGACGGAGAGACCCAGTACTTC. Encoded protein: CASSRYGRDGETQYF.